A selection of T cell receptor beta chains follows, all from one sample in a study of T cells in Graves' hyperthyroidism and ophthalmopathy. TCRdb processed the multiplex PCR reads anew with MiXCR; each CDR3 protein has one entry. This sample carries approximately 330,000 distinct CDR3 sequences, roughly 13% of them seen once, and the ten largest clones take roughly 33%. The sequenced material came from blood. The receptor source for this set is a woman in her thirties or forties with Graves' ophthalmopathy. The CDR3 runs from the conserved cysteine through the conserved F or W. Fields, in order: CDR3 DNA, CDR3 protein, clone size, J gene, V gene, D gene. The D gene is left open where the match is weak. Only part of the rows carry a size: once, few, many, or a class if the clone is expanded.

CDR3nt: TGTGCCAGTAAGGACAGGGGACGTTCCTACACAGATACGCAGTATTTT; CDR3aa: CASKDRGRSYTDTQYF; abundance: -; j_gene: TRBJ2-3; v_gene: TRBV19; d_gene: TRBD1
CDR3nt: TGTGCCAGCAGTGAATTCCGCGGTAGGAGTTCCTACGAGCAGTACTTC; CDR3aa: CASSEFRGRSSYEQYF; abundance: many; j_gene: TRBJ2-7; v_gene: TRBV2; d_gene: -
CDR3nt: TGTGCTAGTGGGGGGGCGGTGCAAGAGACCCAGTACTTC; CDR3aa: CASGGAVQETQYF; abundance: many; j_gene: TRBJ2-5; v_gene: TRBV12-5; d_gene: -
CDR3nt: TGTGCCAGCAGCCCCTCCTTTTTCTCGGCGAACACTGAAGCTTTCTTT; CDR3aa: CASSPSFFSANTEAFF; abundance: many; j_gene: TRBJ1-1; v_gene: TRBV7-8; d_gene: -
CDR3nt: TGTGCCATCACCCCTACGGGGGCGGAAGGCTACACCTTC; CDR3aa: CAITPTGAEGYTF; abundance: many; j_gene: TRBJ1-2; v_gene: TRBV10-3; d_gene: -
CDR3nt: TGTGCCACCAGATCACCCAATAGGCAGTACTTC; CDR3aa: CATRSPNRQYF; abundance: many; j_gene: TRBJ2-7; v_gene: TRBV27; d_gene: -
CDR3nt: TGTGCCAGCAGTGAAATAGACTTCTTCAATGAGCAGTTCTTC; CDR3aa: CASSEIDFFNEQFF; abundance: -; j_gene: TRBJ2-1; v_gene: TRBV6-1; d_gene: -
CDR3nt: TGTGCCACCAGTGATTTTCAGGGGGCGCGCGATGAGCAGTTCTTC; CDR3aa: CATSDFQGARDEQFF; abundance: many; j_gene: TRBJ2-1; v_gene: TRBV24-1; d_gene: TRBD1
CDR3nt: TGTGCCAGCAGCCAATACAGGGAATTGAACACTGAAGCTTTCTTT; CDR3aa: CASSQYRELNTEAFF; abundance: -; j_gene: TRBJ1-1; v_gene: TRBV7-8; d_gene: -
CDR3nt: TGTGCCAGCGCTGGGGGGGGCCTCTCCTACGAGCAGTACTTC; CDR3aa: CASAGGGLSYEQYF; abundance: many; j_gene: TRBJ2-7; v_gene: TRBV7-9; d_gene: -
CDR3nt: TGCAGTGCTCTTTCACTCCGACCCAACACCGGGGAGCTGTTTTTT; CDR3aa: CSALSLRPNTGELFF; abundance: -; j_gene: TRBJ2-2; v_gene: TRBV20-1; d_gene: -
CDR3nt: TGTGCCAGCAGCGTAGAGGTGTGGGATACGCAGTATTTT; CDR3aa: CASSVEVWDTQYF; abundance: -; j_gene: TRBJ2-3; v_gene: TRBV9; d_gene: -
CDR3nt: TGTGCCAGCAGCGAGGGACACCGGAACACTGAAGCTTTCTTT; CDR3aa: CASSEGHRNTEAFF; abundance: many; j_gene: TRBJ1-1; v_gene: TRBV5-6; d_gene: -
CDR3nt: TGTGCCAGCTCACCACTAAACAGGGGCGCAGATACGCAGTATTTT; CDR3aa: CASSPLNRGADTQYF; abundance: few; j_gene: TRBJ2-3; v_gene: TRBV18; d_gene: TRBD1
CDR3nt: TGCAGCGTTGAACAAGGGGTGGGGGCTAACTACAATGAGCAGTTCTTC; CDR3aa: CSVEQGVGANYNEQFF; abundance: many; j_gene: TRBJ2-1; v_gene: TRBV29-1; d_gene: -
CDR3nt: TGTGCCAGCAGTTCCCGGGGAGGGGGAGAGACCCAGTACTTC; CDR3aa: CASSSRGGGETQYF; abundance: few; j_gene: TRBJ2-5; v_gene: TRBV12-3/TRBV12-4; d_gene: -
CDR3nt: TGTGCCAGTAGTATAGTTCGACAGGGGAATCAGCCCCAGCATTTT; CDR3aa: CASSIVRQGNQPQHF; abundance: few; j_gene: TRBJ1-5; v_gene: TRBV19; d_gene: TRBD1
CDR3nt: TGTGCCAGCAGTTACTCGATACAGGGGAGCTCCTACGAGCAGTACTTC; CDR3aa: CASSYSIQGSSYEQYF; abundance: -; j_gene: TRBJ2-7; v_gene: TRBV6-6; d_gene: TRBD1
CDR3nt: TGCGCCAGCAGCCAGGGGGACAGCTATGGGGGTGGTCAAGAGACCCAGTACTTC; CDR3aa: CASSQGDSYGGGQETQYF; abundance: few; j_gene: TRBJ2-5; v_gene: TRBV4-1; d_gene: TRBD1
CDR3nt: TGTGCCAGCAGCTTGAGGTTAACTGGGGCCAACGTCCTGACTTTC; CDR3aa: CASSLRLTGANVLTF; abundance: -; j_gene: TRBJ2-6; v_gene: TRBV5-4; d_gene: -
CDR3nt: TGTGCCAGCAGCGTGGCGACTAGCGGTTCCCAAGAGACCCAGTACTTC; CDR3aa: CASSVATSGSQETQYF; abundance: few; j_gene: TRBJ2-5; v_gene: TRBV9; d_gene: TRBD2
CDR3nt: TGTGCCAGCAGCTTAGTCAGGTGGAACACTGAAGCTTTCTTT; CDR3aa: CASSLVRWNTEAFF; abundance: many; j_gene: TRBJ1-1; v_gene: TRBV11-3; d_gene: -
CDR3nt: TGTGCCAGTCTTCCTGGCGGACAGGGTTCCCACGAGCAGTACTTC; CDR3aa: CASLPGGQGSHEQYF; abundance: many; j_gene: TRBJ2-7; v_gene: TRBV28; d_gene: TRBD1
CDR3nt: TGTGCCAGCAGGCAGGGGGCGCACGGGGAGCTGTTTTTT; CDR3aa: CASRQGAHGELFF; abundance: -; j_gene: TRBJ2-2; v_gene: TRBV6-4; d_gene: TRBD1
CDR3nt: TGCAGCGTTGAAGGGACTAGTTACAATGAGCAGTTCTTC; CDR3aa: CSVEGTSYNEQFF; abundance: -; j_gene: TRBJ2-1; v_gene: TRBV29-1; d_gene: TRBD2
CDR3nt: TGTGCCAGCAGCCGACCGACAGGAAACTCTGGAAACACCATATATTTT; CDR3aa: CASSRPTGNSGNTIYF; abundance: few; j_gene: TRBJ1-3; v_gene: TRBV16; d_gene: -
CDR3nt: TGTGCCAGCAGTTGGGCTAGCGGGGGGGGGAGCACAGATACGCAGTATTTT; CDR3aa: CASSWASGGGSTDTQYF; abundance: many; j_gene: TRBJ2-3; v_gene: TRBV27; d_gene: TRBD2
CDR3nt: TGCAGTGCCGACCCTGGGTCTGGAAACACCATATATTTT; CDR3aa: CSADPGSGNTIYF; abundance: few; j_gene: TRBJ1-3; v_gene: TRBV20-1; d_gene: -
CDR3nt: TGTGCCAGCAGTGAGGGGGGGCATAACACTGAAGCTTTCTTT; CDR3aa: CASSEGGHNTEAFF; abundance: many; j_gene: TRBJ1-1; v_gene: TRBV2; d_gene: -
CDR3nt: TGTGCCAGCAGCCAAGATTCAAGGAATTCACCCCTCCACTTT; CDR3aa: CASSQDSRNSPLHF; abundance: -; j_gene: TRBJ1-6; v_gene: TRBV4-2; d_gene: -
CDR3nt: TGTGCCAGCAGCTCTAGGAGACAGGGGGCCGAGACCCAGTACTTC; CDR3aa: CASSSRRQGAETQYF; abundance: few; j_gene: TRBJ2-5; v_gene: TRBV7-9; d_gene: TRBD1
CDR3nt: TGCGCCAGCAGCTGGGAACAGGGGCTGAACACTGAAGCTTTCTTT; CDR3aa: CASSWEQGLNTEAFF; abundance: -; j_gene: TRBJ1-1; v_gene: TRBV5-1; d_gene: TRBD1
CDR3nt: TGCGCCAGCAGCACCGGACAGGGCTTGGAGACCCAGTACTTC; CDR3aa: CASSTGQGLETQYF; abundance: -; j_gene: TRBJ2-5; v_gene: TRBV5-1; d_gene: TRBD1
CDR3nt: TGTGCCAGCCAAGGGGGGGCCCGGGGACCCCTCCACTTT; CDR3aa: CASQGGARGPLHF; abundance: few; j_gene: TRBJ1-6; v_gene: TRBV6-1; d_gene: -
CDR3nt: TGCGCCAGCAGCCAAGTGGCGAAATCAAAAAACATTCAGTACTTC; CDR3aa: CASSQVAKSKNIQYF; abundance: -; j_gene: TRBJ2-4; v_gene: TRBV4-1; d_gene: -
CDR3nt: TGTGCCAGCAGTTCCCAGGGACCTCCTGGACTCGGCTACACCTTC; CDR3aa: CASSSQGPPGLGYTF; abundance: -; j_gene: TRBJ1-2; v_gene: TRBV12-3/TRBV12-4; d_gene: -
CDR3nt: TGCAGTGCTAGAACTAGGACAGATACGCAGTATTTT; CDR3aa: CSARTRTDTQYF; abundance: few; j_gene: TRBJ2-3; v_gene: TRBV20-1; d_gene: -
CDR3nt: TGTGCCAGCAGTCCGAGAAACGTTGACAGGGGCTATGGCTACACCTTC; CDR3aa: CASSPRNVDRGYGYTF; abundance: many; j_gene: TRBJ1-2; v_gene: TRBV28; d_gene: TRBD1
CDR3nt: TGTGCCAGCAGCCAAGTTGGAGGGTTCGAGCAGTACTTC; CDR3aa: CASSQVGGFEQYF; abundance: many; j_gene: TRBJ2-7; v_gene: TRBV4-2; d_gene: -
CDR3nt: TGTGCCACCAGTGGTAGGACAGGGGGTCGGGAGACCCAGTACTTC; CDR3aa: CATSGRTGGRETQYF; abundance: many; j_gene: TRBJ2-5; v_gene: TRBV24-1; d_gene: TRBD1
CDR3nt: TGTGCCAGCAGCCCCCGTAGGTCGGGGGGAGAGACCCAGTACTTC; CDR3aa: CASSPRRSGGETQYF; abundance: many; j_gene: TRBJ2-5; v_gene: TRBV7-2; d_gene: TRBD2
CDR3nt: TGCAGCGTGGTTCAGGGGCGCGGCTATGGCTACACCTTC; CDR3aa: CSVVQGRGYGYTF; abundance: few; j_gene: TRBJ1-2; v_gene: TRBV29-1; d_gene: -
CDR3nt: TGTGCCACCAGTACACGGGCTAACTATGGCTACACCTTC; CDR3aa: CATSTRANYGYTF; abundance: many; j_gene: TRBJ1-2; v_gene: TRBV24-1; d_gene: -
CDR3nt: TGTGCCAGCAGTTTGCAGTTCCAACGGGATGAGCAGTTCTTC; CDR3aa: CASSLQFQRDEQFF; abundance: many; j_gene: TRBJ2-1; v_gene: TRBV27; d_gene: -
CDR3nt: TGTGCAACGCGGGGGGCCCAGTGGGGCAATCAGCCCCAGCATTTT; CDR3aa: CATRGAQWGNQPQHF; abundance: -; j_gene: TRBJ1-5; v_gene: TRBV10-3; d_gene: -
CDR3nt: TGTGCCAGCAGCTTTCCGGTAGCGGGCCCTAATTACGAGCAGTACTTC; CDR3aa: CASSFPVAGPNYEQYF; abundance: few; j_gene: TRBJ2-7; v_gene: TRBV11-2; d_gene: TRBD2
CDR3nt: TGCAGTGTTTTTCTAGCGGGAGATACGCAGTATTTT; CDR3aa: CSVFLAGDTQYF; abundance: -; j_gene: TRBJ2-3; v_gene: TRBV20-1; d_gene: TRBD2
CDR3nt: TGCAGTGCTAATTTCGGAGCGGAGCGCGAGACCCAGTACTTC; CDR3aa: CSANFGAERETQYF; abundance: -; j_gene: TRBJ2-5; v_gene: TRBV20-1; d_gene: -
CDR3nt: TGTGCCAGCAGCCAAGGCTCGAACACTGAAGCTTTCTTT; CDR3aa: CASSQGSNTEAFF; abundance: many; j_gene: TRBJ1-1; v_gene: TRBV6-1; d_gene: -
CDR3nt: TGTGCCACCAGCAGAGAGGCCGGGACAGGGGGGTACGAGCAGTACTTC; CDR3aa: CATSREAGTGGYEQYF; abundance: many; j_gene: TRBJ2-7; v_gene: TRBV15; d_gene: TRBD1
CDR3nt: TGTGCCAGCAGCGTAGGTGTGGGCTCCTACGAGCAGTACTTC; CDR3aa: CASSVGVGSYEQYF; abundance: -; j_gene: TRBJ2-7; v_gene: TRBV9; d_gene: -